This TCR beta chain was found in a study of shared clonotypes between healthy human individuals. Genomic DNA belonging to each subset was distributed in equal measure over several immunoSEQ plates. Clones were sequenced by immunoSEQ multiplex PCR, and TCRdb holds only the in-frame ones, with some missing. Here the sample spans roughly 720,000 clones, roughly 88% being singletons. General observations from the study: Non-shared clonotypes showed lower generation probabilities than clonotypes common to all four donors. Large depth notwithstanding, sorted-subset sequencing proved incomplete by rarefaction. Investigators expected sequencing depth to affect clonotype sharing among donors.

This CDR3 has 14 amino acids. The germline V gene encodes CDR1 SGHRS and CDR2 YFSETQ. Trimming cost V 0 bases and J 2 bases, with 9 bases left between them. This clone came up once. Its antigen is currently unknown. Sequenced material: memory CD8+ T cells from PBMCs. Subset meaning: CD45RO+ cells pooled with CCR7-negative TemRA cells. The rearrangement links TRBV5-1 to TRBJ2-7; D remains unclear. This clonotype originated in a young man in good health. Some clones in this sample may be carry-over from other donors' samples. The CDR3 DNA follows: TGCGCCAGCAGCTTGGACAGTGTCACCTACGAGCAGTACTTC. Protein product: CASSLDSVTYEQYF.